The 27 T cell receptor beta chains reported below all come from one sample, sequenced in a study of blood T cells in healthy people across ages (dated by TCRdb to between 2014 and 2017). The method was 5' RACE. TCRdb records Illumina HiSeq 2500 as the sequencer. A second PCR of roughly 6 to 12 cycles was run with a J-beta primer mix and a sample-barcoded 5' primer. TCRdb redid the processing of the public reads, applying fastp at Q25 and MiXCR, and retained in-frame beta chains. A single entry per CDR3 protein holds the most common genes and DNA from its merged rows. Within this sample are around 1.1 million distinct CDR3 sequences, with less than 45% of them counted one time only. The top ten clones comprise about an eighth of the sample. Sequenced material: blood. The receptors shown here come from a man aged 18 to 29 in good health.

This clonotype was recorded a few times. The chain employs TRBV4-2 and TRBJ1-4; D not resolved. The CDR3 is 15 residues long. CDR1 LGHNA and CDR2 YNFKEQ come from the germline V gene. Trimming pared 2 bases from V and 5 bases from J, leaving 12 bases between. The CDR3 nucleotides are TGTGCCAGCAGCCAAACCGGGAACCCAAATGAAAAACTGTTTTTT. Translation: CASSQTGNPNEKLFF.

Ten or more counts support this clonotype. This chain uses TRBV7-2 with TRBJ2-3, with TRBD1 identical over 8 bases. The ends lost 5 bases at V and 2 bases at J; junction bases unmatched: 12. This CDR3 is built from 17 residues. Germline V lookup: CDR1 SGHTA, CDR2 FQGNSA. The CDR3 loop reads CASSPYRGTRITDTQYF. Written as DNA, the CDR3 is TGTGCCAGCAGCCCTTACAGGGGGACCCGAATCACAGATACGCAGTATTTT.

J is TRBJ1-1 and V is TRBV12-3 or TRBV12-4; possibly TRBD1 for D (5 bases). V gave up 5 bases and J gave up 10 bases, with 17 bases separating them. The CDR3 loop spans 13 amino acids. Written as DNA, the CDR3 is TGTGCCAGCAGTGGGGGGTGGGAAGTACTAGCTTTCTTT. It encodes CASSGGWEVLAFF.

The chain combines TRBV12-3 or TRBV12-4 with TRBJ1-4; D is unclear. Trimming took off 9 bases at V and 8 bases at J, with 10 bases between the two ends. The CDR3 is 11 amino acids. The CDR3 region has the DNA TGTGCCAGTTTCCGCGGGGAAAAACTGTTTTTT. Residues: CASFRGEKLFF.

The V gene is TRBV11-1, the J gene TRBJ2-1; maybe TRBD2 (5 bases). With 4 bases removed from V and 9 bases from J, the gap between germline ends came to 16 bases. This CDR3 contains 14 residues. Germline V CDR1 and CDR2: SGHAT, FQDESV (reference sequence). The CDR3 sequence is CASSSRARAREQFF. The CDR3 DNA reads TGTGCCAGCAGCTCGCGGGCCCGAGCCCGTGAGCAGTTCTTC.

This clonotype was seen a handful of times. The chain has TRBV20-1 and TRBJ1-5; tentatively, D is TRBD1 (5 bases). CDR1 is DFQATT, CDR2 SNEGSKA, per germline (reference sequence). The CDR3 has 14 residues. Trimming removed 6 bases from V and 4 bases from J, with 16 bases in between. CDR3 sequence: CSATIGGANQPQHF. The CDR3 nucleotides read TGCAGTGCAACCATAGGTGGGGCAAATCAGCCCCAGCATTTT.

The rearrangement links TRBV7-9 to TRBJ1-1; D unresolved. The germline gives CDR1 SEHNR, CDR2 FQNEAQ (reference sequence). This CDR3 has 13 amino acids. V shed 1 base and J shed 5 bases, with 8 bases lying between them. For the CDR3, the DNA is TGTGCCAGCAGCTTAGTGGTTCGGACTGAAGCTTTCTTT. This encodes CASSLVVRTEAFF.

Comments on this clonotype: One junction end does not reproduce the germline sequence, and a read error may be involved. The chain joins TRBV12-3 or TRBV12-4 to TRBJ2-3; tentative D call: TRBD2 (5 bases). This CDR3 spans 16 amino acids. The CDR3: CASKRLEGWGTDAQYF. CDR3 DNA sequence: TGTGCCAGCAAAAGGCTTGAGGGTTGGGGAACAGATGCGCAGTATTTT.

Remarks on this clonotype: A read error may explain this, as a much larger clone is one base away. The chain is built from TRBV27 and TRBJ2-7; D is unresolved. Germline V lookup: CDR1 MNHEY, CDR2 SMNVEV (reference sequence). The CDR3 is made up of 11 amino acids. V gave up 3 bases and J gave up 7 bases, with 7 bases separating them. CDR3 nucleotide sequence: TGTGCCAGCAGTTTTTATGGTGAGCAGTACTTC. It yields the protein CASSFYGEQYF.

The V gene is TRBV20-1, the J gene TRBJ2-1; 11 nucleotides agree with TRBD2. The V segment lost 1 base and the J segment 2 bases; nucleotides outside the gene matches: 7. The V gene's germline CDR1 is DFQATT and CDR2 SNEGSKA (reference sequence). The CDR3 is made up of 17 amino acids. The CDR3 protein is CSARGSSGGATYNEQFF. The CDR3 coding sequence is TGCAGTGCTAGAGGAAGTAGCGGGGGGGCTACCTACAATGAGCAGTTCTTC.

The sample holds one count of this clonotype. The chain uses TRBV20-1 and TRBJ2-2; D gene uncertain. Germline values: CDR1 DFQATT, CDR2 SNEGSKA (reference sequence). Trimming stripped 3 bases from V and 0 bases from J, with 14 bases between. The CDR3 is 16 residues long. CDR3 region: CSARDPGNANTGELFF. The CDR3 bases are TGCAGTGCTAGGGACCCCGGTAACGCGAACACCGGGGAGCTGTTTTTT.

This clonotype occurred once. CDR3 residues: CASSSGGAGARGYGYTF. The DNA of the CDR3 is TGTGCCAGCAGCTCCGGAGGTGCGGGGGCACGGGGCTATGGCTACACCTTC. The V and J genes are TRBV3-1 and TRBJ1-2, with D possibly matching TRBD1 (6 bases). The length of the CDR3 is 17 residues. V was clipped by 5 bases and J by 4 bases, with 23 bases between them. Germline values: CDR1 LGHDT, CDR2 YNNKEL (reference sequence).

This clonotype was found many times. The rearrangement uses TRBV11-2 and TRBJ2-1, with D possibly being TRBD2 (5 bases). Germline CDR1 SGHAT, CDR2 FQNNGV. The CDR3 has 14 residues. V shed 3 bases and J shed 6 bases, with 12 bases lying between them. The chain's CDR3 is CASSLALALNEQFF. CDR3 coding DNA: TGTGCCAGCAGCTTGGCCCTAGCCCTCAATGAGCAGTTCTTC. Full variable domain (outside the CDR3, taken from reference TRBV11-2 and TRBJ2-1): EAGVAQSPRYKIIEKRQSVAFWCNPISGHATLYWYQQILGQGPKLLIQFQNNGVVDDSQLPKDRFSAERLKGVDSTLKIQPAKLEDSAVYLCASSLALALNEQFFGPGTRLTVL.

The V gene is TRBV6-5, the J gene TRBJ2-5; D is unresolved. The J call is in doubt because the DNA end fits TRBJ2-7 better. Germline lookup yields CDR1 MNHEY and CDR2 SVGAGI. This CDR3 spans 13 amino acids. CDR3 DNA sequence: TGTGCCAGCAGTTACTCGAGTAGGGACGAGCAGTACTTC. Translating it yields CASSYSSRDEQYF.

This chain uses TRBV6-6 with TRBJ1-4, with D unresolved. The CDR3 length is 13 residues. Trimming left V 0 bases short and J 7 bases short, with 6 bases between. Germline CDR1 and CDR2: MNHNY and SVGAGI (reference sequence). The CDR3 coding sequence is TGTGCCAGCAGTTACTCGTCCCGTGAAAAACTGTTTTTT. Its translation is CASSYSSREKLFF.

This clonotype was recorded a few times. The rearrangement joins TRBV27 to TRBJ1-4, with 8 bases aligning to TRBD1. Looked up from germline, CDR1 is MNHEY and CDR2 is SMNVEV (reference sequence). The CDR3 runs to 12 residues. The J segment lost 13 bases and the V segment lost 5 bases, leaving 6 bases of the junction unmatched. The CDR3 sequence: CASSAGGRRLFF. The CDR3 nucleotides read TGTGCCAGCAGTGCAGGGGGCCGCCGACTGTTTTTT.

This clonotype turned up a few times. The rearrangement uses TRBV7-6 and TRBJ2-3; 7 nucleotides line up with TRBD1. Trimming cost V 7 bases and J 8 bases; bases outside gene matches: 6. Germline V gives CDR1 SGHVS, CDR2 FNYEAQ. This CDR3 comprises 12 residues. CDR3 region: CASTPTGVTQYF. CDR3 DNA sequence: TGTGCCAGCACCCCAACAGGGGTTACGCAGTATTTT.

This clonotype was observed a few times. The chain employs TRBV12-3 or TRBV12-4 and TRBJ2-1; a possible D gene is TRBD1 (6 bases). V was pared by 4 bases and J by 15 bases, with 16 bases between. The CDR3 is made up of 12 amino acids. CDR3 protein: CASSSLGQHRFF. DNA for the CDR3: TGTGCCAGCAGTTCCCTCGGACAGCATCGGTTCTTC.

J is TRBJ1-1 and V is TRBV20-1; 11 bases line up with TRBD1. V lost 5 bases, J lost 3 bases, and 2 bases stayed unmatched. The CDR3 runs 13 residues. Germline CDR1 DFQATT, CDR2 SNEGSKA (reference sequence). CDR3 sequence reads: CSAGTGGHTEAFF. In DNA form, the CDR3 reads TGCAGTGCTGGGACAGGGGGACACACTGAAGCTTTCTTT.

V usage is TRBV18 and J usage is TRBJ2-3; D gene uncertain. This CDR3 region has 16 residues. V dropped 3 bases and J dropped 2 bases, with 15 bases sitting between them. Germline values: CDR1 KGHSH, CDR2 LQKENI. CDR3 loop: CASSPNDQTVTDTQYF. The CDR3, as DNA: TGTGCCAGCTCACCGAACGACCAAACCGTCACAGATACGCAGTATTTT.

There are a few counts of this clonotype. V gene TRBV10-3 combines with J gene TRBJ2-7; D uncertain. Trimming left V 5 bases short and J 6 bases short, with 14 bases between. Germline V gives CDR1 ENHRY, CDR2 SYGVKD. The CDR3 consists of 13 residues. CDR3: CAISKALMVEQYF. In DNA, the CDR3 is TGTGCCATCAGTAAGGCCTTGATGGTCGAGCAGTACTTC.

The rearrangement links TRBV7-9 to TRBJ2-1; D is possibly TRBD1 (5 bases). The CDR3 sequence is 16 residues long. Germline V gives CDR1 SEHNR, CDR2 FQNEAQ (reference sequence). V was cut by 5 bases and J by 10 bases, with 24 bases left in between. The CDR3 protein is CASSRVLDNHFIEQFF. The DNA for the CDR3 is TGTGCCAGCAGCCGCGTTTTGGACAACCATTTTATAGAGCAGTTCTTC. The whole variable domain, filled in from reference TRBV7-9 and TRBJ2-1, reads DTGVSQNPRHKITKRGQNVTFRCDPISEHNRLYWYRQTLGQGPEFLTYFQNEAQLEKSRLLSDRFSAERPKGSFSTLEIQRTEQGDSAMYLCASSRVLDNHFIEQFFGPGTRLTVL.

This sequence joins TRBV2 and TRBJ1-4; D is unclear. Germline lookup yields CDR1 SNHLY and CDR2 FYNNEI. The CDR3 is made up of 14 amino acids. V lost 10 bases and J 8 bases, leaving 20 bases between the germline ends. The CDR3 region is CANSAGPSGEKLFF. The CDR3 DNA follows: TGTGCCAATTCTGCCGGGCCCTCGGGCGAAAAACTGTTTTTT. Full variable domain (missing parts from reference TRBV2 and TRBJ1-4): EPEVTQTPSHQVTQMGQEVILRCVPISNHLYFYWYRQILGQKVEFLVSFYNNEISEKSEIFDDQFSVERPDGSNFTLKIRSTKLEDSAMYFCANSAGPSGEKLFFGSGTQLSVL.

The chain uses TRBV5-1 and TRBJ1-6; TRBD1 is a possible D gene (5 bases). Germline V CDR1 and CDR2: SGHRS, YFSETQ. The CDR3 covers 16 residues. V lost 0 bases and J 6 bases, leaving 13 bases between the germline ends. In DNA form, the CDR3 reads TGCGCCAGCAGCTTGGCCGCGGGGGAAGGTAATTCACCCCTCCACTTT. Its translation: CASSLAAGEGNSPLHF.

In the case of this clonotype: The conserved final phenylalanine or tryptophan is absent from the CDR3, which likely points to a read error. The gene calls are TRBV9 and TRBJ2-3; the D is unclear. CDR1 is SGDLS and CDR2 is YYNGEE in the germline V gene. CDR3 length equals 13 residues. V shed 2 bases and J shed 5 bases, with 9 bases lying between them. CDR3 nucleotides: TGTGCCAGCAGCGTCCGAAAGGGAGATACGCAGTATATT. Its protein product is CASSVRKGDTQYI.

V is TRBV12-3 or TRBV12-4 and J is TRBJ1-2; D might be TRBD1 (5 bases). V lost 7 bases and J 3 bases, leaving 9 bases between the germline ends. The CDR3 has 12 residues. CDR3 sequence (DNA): TGTGCCAGCAATGGGGCAGACTATGGCTACACCTTC. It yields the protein CASNGADYGYTF.

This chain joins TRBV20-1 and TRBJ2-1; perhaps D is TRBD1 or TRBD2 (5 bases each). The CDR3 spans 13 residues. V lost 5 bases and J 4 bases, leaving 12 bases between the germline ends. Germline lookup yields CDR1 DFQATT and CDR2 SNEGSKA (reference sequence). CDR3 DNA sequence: TGCAGTGCTGCCGGGGCAGGGTACAATGAGCAGTTCTTC. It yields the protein CSAAGAGYNEQFF.